The 9 T cell receptor beta chains presented below share a single source sample, sequenced in a study of blood T cell repertoires in COVID-19. The method was immunoSEQ multiplex PCR; TCRdb's version includes in-frame clones alone and lacks a portion of them. The sample lists under 300,000 clones, about four fifths occurring once. The sequencing sample was made of peripheral blood. These receptors were collected from a human donor with COVID-19, enrolled during active disease. The donor label of this sample is uncertain.

The chain has TRBV7-2 and TRBJ1-1; 7 positions agree with TRBD1. V lost 3 bases, J lost 4 bases, and 11 bases stayed unmatched. CDR1 is SGHTA and CDR2 is FQGNSA in the germline V gene. This CDR3 spans 16 amino acids. Written as DNA, the CDR3 is TGTGCCAGCAGCTTGACGTTCGACAGGGTAGGCACTGAAGCTTTCTTT. Protein sequence: CASSLTFDRVGTEAFF.

The chain is built from TRBV10-3 and TRBJ2-1, with 12 bases lining up with TRBD2. The germline gives CDR1 ENHRY, CDR2 SYGVKD. This CDR3 comprises 15 residues. V lost 10 bases and J lost 7; bases outside the gene matches: 11. The CDR3 DNA follows: TGTGCCACCGAAGGTGGACTAGCGGGAAGGAATGAGCAGTTCTTC. Translation gives CATEGGLAGRNEQFF.

This clone was observed a single time. This chain links TRBV7-2 with TRBJ2-5; D is possibly TRBD1 (7 bases). CDR1 SGHTA and CDR2 FQGNSA come from the germline V gene. The V and J ends lost 2 bases and 4 bases respectively, with 14 bases between them. This CDR3 is 15 amino acids long. The CDR3 region is CASSLLGGQTETQYF. The DNA of the CDR3 is TGTGCCAGCAGCTTACTGGGGGGACAGACAGAGACCCAGTACTTC.

This clone is a singleton in its sample. The chain uses TRBV10-3 and TRBJ2-7; 9 bases match TRBD1. Germline loops: CDR1 ENHRY, CDR2 SYGVKD. V shed 7 bases, J shed 4 bases, and the junction held 5 bases outside the gene matches. The length of the CDR3 is 13 residues. CDR3 coding DNA: TGTGCCATCAACCTTGGACAGGGGTACGAGCAGTACTTC. Protein product: CAINLGQGYEQYF.

V usage is TRBV19 and J usage is TRBJ2-2; 16 bases agree with TRBD2. V dropped 10 bases and J dropped 6; count of bases not matched to a gene: 8. The CDR3 length is 16 residues. The V gene's germline CDR1 is LNHDA and CDR2 SQIVND (reference sequence). Written as DNA, the CDR3 is TGTGCCACCACCGGGACTAGCGGGAGGGTCGCCGGGGAGCTGTTTTTT. It specifies CATTGTSGRVAGELFF.

This rearrangement joins TRBV11-2 to TRBJ2-1; 9 positions agree with TRBD2. Germline assignment: CDR1 SGHAT and CDR2 FQNNGV. V was pared by 7 bases and J by 0 bases, with 7 bases of the junction left unmatched. The CDR3 loop spans 16 amino acids. The CDR3 DNA is TGTGCCAGCACCAAAGGACTAGCGAGCTCCTACAATGAGCAGTTCTTC. It codes for CASTKGLASSYNEQFF.

This clone was picked up a small number of times. This chain connects TRBV5-1 to TRBJ1-6, with D perhaps matching TRBD1 (5 bases). Trimming pared 1 base from V and 8 bases from J, leaving 10 bases between. The CDR3 totals 14 residues. Germline V lookup: CDR1 SGHRS, CDR2 YFSETQ. DNA of the CDR3: TGCGCCAGCAGCTTGCGGCAGGGTGATTCACCCCTCCACTTT. The encoded protein is CASSLRQGDSPLHF.

This clone was seen just once. The rearrangement uses TRBV6-2 or TRBV6-3 and TRBJ2-7; TRBD1 aligns across 9 bases. With V trimmed by 5 bases and J by 4 bases, 9 bases remained unmatched. From germline, CDR1 is MNHEY and CDR2 SVGEGT. The CDR3 totals 15 residues. The CDR3 loop reads CASSDTQGAEYEQYF. The CDR3 coding sequence is TGTGCCAGCAGTGATACACAGGGGGCTGAGTACGAGCAGTACTTC.

Many counts were recorded for this clone. This chain joins TRBV3-1 (or the pseudogene TRBV3-2) and TRBJ2-7, with 8 nucleotides matching TRBD2. This CDR3 comprises 18 residues. Per germline, CDR1 LGHDT and CDR2 YNNKEL (reference sequence). After removal of 3 bases from V and 4 bases from J, the junction contained 17 bases not matched to a gene. The DNA for the CDR3 is TGTGCCAGCAGCCAGTTTAGCGGGGTGCAGCTGCAACGGTACGAGCAGTACTTC. Translation: CASSQFSGVQLQRYEQYF.